This T cell receptor beta chain derives from a study of identical twins. Trimming removed 8 bases from V and 4 bases from J; junction bases left unmatched: 7. The CDR3 contains 13 residues. Germline V lookup: CDR1 SQVTM, CDR2 ANQGSEA. Ten or more counts support this clonotype. Its antigen is unknown. In TCRdb, the 5' RACE reads were re-called with MiXCR into one record per CDR3 protein. The sample shows 500,000 to 700,000 distinct CDR3 sequences, less than 9% of them seen only once. Study-level points and caveats: There was more out-of-frame TCR alpha sharing in monozygotic twins than models estimated. In cord blood, abundant beta clonotypes had fewer insertions; memory showed no trend.

These same data were also listed under a study on yellow fever vaccine responses in identical twins.

The rearrangement uses TRBV29-1 and TRBJ2-2; 7 nucleotides agree with TRBD1. This clonotype was obtained from a woman aged 18-29 years in good health. Sequencing input: PBMCs. This CDR3 is CSFIQGRTGELFF. In DNA form, the CDR3 reads TGCAGCTTTATACAGGGGCGCACCGGGGAGCTGTTTTTT.